Listed below are T cell receptor beta chains from one sample, sequenced in a study of T-cell reconstitution after alpha-beta-depleted transplantation in children. MiXCR, applied by TCRdb to the PCR reads, yields one record per CDR3 protein. The sample carries a few hundred thousand distinct CDR3 sequences, around an eighth recorded once. The source material was PBMCs from the stem cell graft donor, sampled from the stem cell graft. These receptors were collected from a human donor who donated a stem cell graft to a child with combined immunodeficiency. CDR3s include the opening cysteine and the closing phenylalanine or tryptophan. Each record gives: V gene, D gene, J gene, clone size, CDR3 protein, CDR3 DNA. D genes are given only for firm matches. Part of the rows lack a size; the others show once, few, many or a class for expanded clones.

v_gene: TRBV4-3; d_gene: TRBD2; j_gene: TRBJ2-7; abundance: -; CDR3aa: CASSLFSGSIYEQYF; CDR3nt: TGCGCCAGCAGCCTTTTTAGCGGGAGTATCTACGAGCAGTACTTC
v_gene: TRBV7-9; d_gene: -; j_gene: TRBJ2-1; abundance: few; CDR3aa: CASSSFRDTSSYNEQFF; CDR3nt: TGTGCCAGCAGCTCCTTCCGTGACACGAGCTCCTACAATGAGCAGTTCTTC
v_gene: TRBV5-1; d_gene: -; j_gene: TRBJ2-7; abundance: many; CDR3aa: CASSFRGPSKQYF; CDR3nt: TGCGCCAGCAGCTTCCGGGGCCCATCGAAGCAGTACTTC
v_gene: TRBV12-3/TRBV12-4; d_gene: -; j_gene: TRBJ2-7; abundance: many; CDR3aa: CASSFWDLAYEQYF; CDR3nt: TGTGCCAGCAGTTTCTGGGATTTAGCCTACGAGCAGTACTTC
v_gene: TRBV7-2; d_gene: TRBD2; j_gene: TRBJ2-7; abundance: -; CDR3aa: CASSLATSNLEQYF; CDR3nt: TGTGCCAGCAGCTTAGCGACTAGCAATCTCGAGCAGTACTTC
v_gene: TRBV5-6; d_gene: -; j_gene: TRBJ1-2; abundance: many; CDR3aa: CASSFGQPTNGYTF; CDR3nt: TGTGCCAGCAGCTTCGGACAGCCAACGAATGGCTACACCTTC
v_gene: TRBV20-1; d_gene: TRBD1; j_gene: TRBJ2-1; abundance: many; CDR3aa: CSARSRQGAINEQFF; CDR3nt: TGCAGTGCTAGAAGCCGACAGGGGGCGATAAATGAGCAGTTCTTC
v_gene: TRBV7-9; d_gene: -; j_gene: TRBJ2-3; abundance: few; CDR3aa: CASSLEVKTDTQYF; CDR3nt: TGTGCCAGCAGCTTAGAGGTCAAAACAGATACGCAGTATTTT
v_gene: TRBV11-2; d_gene: TRBD2; j_gene: TRBJ2-7; abundance: -; CDR3aa: CASSQGLAETYEQYF; CDR3nt: TGTGCCAGCAGCCAAGGACTAGCGGAAACCTACGAGCAGTACTTC
v_gene: TRBV11-3; d_gene: -; j_gene: TRBJ2-5; abundance: -; CDR3aa: CASSLNSGTQYF; CDR3nt: TGTGCCAGCAGCCTCAATAGCGGGACCCAGTACTTC
v_gene: TRBV27; d_gene: -; j_gene: TRBJ1-1; abundance: -; CDR3aa: CASLHGTEAFF; CDR3nt: TGTGCCAGCCTTCACGGAACTGAAGCTTTCTTT
v_gene: TRBV29-1; d_gene: -; j_gene: TRBJ1-2; abundance: few; CDR3aa: CSVEGADHRAF; CDR3nt: TGCAGCGTTGAAGGGGCGGACCATCGGGCCTTC
v_gene: TRBV6-5; d_gene: -; j_gene: TRBJ2-7; abundance: many; CDR3aa: CASRRLGPSYEQYF; CDR3nt: TGTGCCAGCAGGAGACTAGGCCCCTCCTACGAGCAGTACTTC
v_gene: TRBV27; d_gene: TRBD2; j_gene: TRBJ2-1; abundance: -; CDR3aa: CASSLDPGLAGGHLWYEQFF; CDR3nt: TGTGCCAGCAGTTTGGACCCGGGACTAGCGGGAGGCCACCTTTGGTATGAGCAGTTCTTC
v_gene: TRBV20-1; d_gene: TRBD2; j_gene: TRBJ2-1; abundance: few; CDR3aa: CSALGLAPNEQFF; CDR3nt: TGCAGTGCTTTGGGACTAGCCCCAAATGAGCAGTTCTTC
v_gene: TRBV20-1; d_gene: TRBD1; j_gene: TRBJ1-2; abundance: many; CDR3aa: CSADRTGTGGYGYTF; CDR3nt: TGCAGTGCTGATAGGACCGGGACAGGGGGCTATGGCTACACCTTC